Listed here are 16 T cell receptor beta chains from one sample, sequenced in a study of shared T cell receptors in the human thymus. Method: immunoSEQ multiplex PCR; TCRdb's copy keeps in-frame clones and lacks some. The table shows roughly 710,000 clones, with approximately 83% occurring only once. This same sample was also part of a study on human thymus T cells.

The sequencing sample was made of thymocytes. Every receptor here comes from a girl under three years old with a congenital heart defect.

The chain has TRBV11-2 and TRBJ1-2; D is perhaps TRBD1 (6 bases). V lost 5 bases and J 0 bases, leaving 19 bases between the germline ends. The germline V gene has CDR1 SGHAT and CDR2 FQNNGV. CDR3 length: 17 residues. CDR3: CASSPGGGGEANYGYTF. CDR3 DNA: TGTGCCAGCAGCCCCGGAGGGGGGGGAGAAGCTAACTATGGCTACACCTTC.

This clone has more than one count but fewer than ten. V is TRBV7-9 and J is TRBJ2-5; D may be TRBD2 (7 bases). Germline CDR1 is SEHNR and CDR2 is FQNEAQ (reference sequence). The V gene lost 5 bases and the J gene lost 0 bases, with 22 bases spanning the gap. This CDR3 contains 18 residues. The CDR3 DNA follows: TGTGCCAGCAGCCATCGGGGGAGGGACATGCCGTACCAAGAGACCCAGTACTTC. Encoded protein: CASSHRGRDMPYQETQYF.

Notes on this clone: Other DNA variants within this sample encode the same CDR3. J is TRBJ2-1 and V is TRBV18; D ambiguous. The ends were cut back, 0 bases at V and 4 bases at J, with 4 bases in the middle. The CDR3 runs 13 residues. Germline assignment: CDR1 KGHSH and CDR2 LQKENI. The CDR3 DNA is TGTGCCAGCTCACCACCTTCGTACAATGAGCAGTTCTTC. Translated: CASSPPSYNEQFF.

The CDR3 sequence is CAISESVEGWSYNEQFF. Here the CDR3 DNA reads TGTGCCATCAGTGAGTCAGTGGAGGGGTGGTCCTACAATGAGCAGTTCTTC. The chain carries TRBV10-3 and TRBJ2-1, with D perhaps TRBD2 (6 bases). Germline values: CDR1 ENHRY, CDR2 SYGVKD. V was pared by 0 bases and J by 1 base, with 13 bases between. The CDR3 is made up of 17 amino acids.

The chain combines TRBV4-3 with TRBJ2-7; no clear D. Per the germline V gene, CDR1 is LGHNA and CDR2 is YSLEER. The CDR3 length is 16 residues. V shed 0 bases and J shed 5 bases, with 17 bases lying between them. CDR3 loop: CASSQDWPGVYNEQYF. The CDR3 nucleotides read TGCGCCAGCAGCCAAGATTGGCCGGGTGTCTATAACGAGCAGTACTTC.

This chain joins TRBV18 and TRBJ2-3, with D perhaps matching TRBD2 (5 bases). Trimming stripped 0 bases from V and 8 bases from J, with 15 bases between. This CDR3 spans 15 amino acids. Germline CDR1 KGHSH, CDR2 LQKENI. The CDR3 DNA reads as TGTGCCAGCTCACCACCTCCAAGGACTCCGACTACGCAGTATTTT. Its translation: CASSPPPRTPTTQYF.

This chain connects TRBV19 to TRBJ1-3; maybe TRBD1 (6 bases). The V gene's germline CDR1 is LNHDA and CDR2 SQIVND (reference sequence). The CDR3 runs 16 residues. The V end lost 5 bases, the J end lost 0 bases, and 14 bases lay between the germline ends. The CDR3 sequence: CASSVPKTGSGNTIYF. In DNA form, the CDR3 reads TGTGCCAGTAGTGTCCCGAAGACAGGCTCTGGAAACACCATATATTTT.

The rearrangement links TRBV6-1 to TRBJ2-4; possibly TRBD2 for D (6 bases). V was clipped by 8 bases and J by 3 bases, with 11 bases between them. The CDR3 has 13 amino acids. Germline assignment: CDR1 MNHNS and CDR2 SASEGT. The CDR3 here is CASGDGGKNIQYF. Written as DNA, the CDR3 is TGTGCCAGCGGAGACGGGGGCAAAAACATTCAGTACTTC.

This chain uses TRBV2 with TRBJ2-7; D is undetermined. Trimming pared 7 bases from V and 3 bases from J, leaving 13 bases between. The CDR3 spans 13 residues. In germline, CDR1 is SNHLY, CDR2 FYNNEI. CDR3 DNA: TGTGCCAGCACGTCGGCGGTGATCTACGAGCAGTACTTC. Translation: CASTSAVIYEQYF.

The V gene is TRBV29-1, the J gene TRBJ2-1, with 12 positions matching TRBD2. This CDR3 spans 15 amino acids. The germline V gene encodes CDR1 SQVTM and CDR2 ANQGSEA. V lost 2 bases to trimming and J lost 5 bases; unmatched junction nucleotides: 4. CDR3 sequence reads: CSVEPTSGGNNEQFF. The CDR3 region has the DNA TGCAGCGTTGAACCGACTAGCGGGGGAAACAATGAGCAGTTCTTC.

The J gene is TRBJ1-1, the V gene TRBV6-4, with unresolved D. V lost 5 bases, J lost 2 bases, and 9 bases lay in between. CDR3 length: 13 amino acids. Germline V lookup: CDR1 MRHNA, CDR2 SNTAGT. The CDR3 DNA reads as TGTGCCAGCAGTCATGACACTAACACTGAAGCTTTCTTT. This gives the protein CASSHDTNTEAFF.

The V gene is TRBV14, the J gene TRBJ2-7; 10 positions agree with TRBD1. J gave up 4 bases and V 3 bases, and 9 bases lay outside the gene matches. Germline V gene sequence: CDR1 SGHDN, CDR2 FVKESK. The length of the CDR3 is 16 residues. The CDR3 spells CASSHTTGGAGYEQYF. The CDR3 nucleotides read TGTGCCAGCAGCCATACGACAGGGGGCGCGGGATACGAGCAGTACTTC.

The chain combines TRBV7-5 with TRBJ1-1; the table names TRBD1, a call not compared with the DNA. TRBV7-5 is listed as a pseudogene. The CDR3 loop spans 16 amino acids. This CDR3 is CARSQRGPQWNTEAFF. CDR3 DNA sequence: TGTGCCAGAAGCCAAAGGGGGCCCCAGTGGAACACTGAAGCTTTCTTT.

J is TRBJ1-2 and V is TRBV12-2; TRBD1 is the table's D call, not checked against the DNA. TRBV12-2 is termed a pseudogene. The CDR3 covers 16 residues. CDR3 bases: TGTGCAAGTCGCACCCGAGGGCACAGGGGGCGGGGTGGCTACACCTTC. It is translated as CASRTRGHRGRGGYTF.

The chain recombines TRBV30 with TRBJ2-1, with a weak D call TRBD1 (5 bases). The CDR3 has 16 residues. Germline CDR1 and CDR2: GTSNPN and SVGIG (reference sequence). Trimming stripped 0 bases from V and 6 bases from J, with 18 bases between. The CDR3 region is CAWSVPDSRIPNEQFF. CDR3 nucleotide sequence: TGTGCCTGGAGTGTCCCAGACAGTAGGATCCCCAATGAGCAGTTCTTC.

As concerns this clone: In the same sample, other DNA sequences code for this CDR3. The genes are TRBV5-1 and TRBJ1-6; D not resolved. The CDR3 extends over 14 amino acids. CDR1 is SGHRS and CDR2 is YFSETQ in the germline V gene. V lost 3 bases and J lost 7, with 11 bases in between. CDR3: CASSCAGENSPLHF. The DNA for the CDR3 is TGCGCCAGCAGCTGTGCGGGAGAAAATTCACCCCTCCACTTT.